This T cell receptor beta chain was identified during a study of CD8 T cells in Susac syndrome. TEMRA cells were FACS-enriched and CD8+ and CD4+ T cells negatively isolated. J was trimmed by 4 bases and V by 0 bases; bases with no gene match: 5. Germline assignment: CDR1 SGDLS and CDR2 YYNGEE. The CDR3 spans 15 residues. The authors reverse transcribed roughly 0.5 to 1 ug RNA with random hexamers. Multiplex PCR with immunoSEQ amplified the TCR beta CDR3 across 54 Vbeta and 13 Jbeta. A single record per CDR3 protein comes from TCRdb applying MiXCR to the immunoSEQ multiplex PCR reads. Here the sample spans roughly 200,000 distinct CDR3 sequences, roughly 95% being singletons.

Sequencing input: CD8+ T cells from PBMCs. The sequence was collected from a human donor with multiple sclerosis. The chain recombines TRBV9 with TRBJ2-7; 9 bases are shared with TRBD1. CDR3 loop: CASSVAPGQGYEQYF. CDR3 DNA: TGTGCCAGCAGCGTAGCGCCGGGACAGGGATACGAGCAGTACTTC. Full variable domain (rest looked up from reference TRBV9 and TRBJ2-7): DSGVTQTPKHLITATGQRVTLRCSPRSGDLSVYWYQQSLDQGLQFLIQYYNGEERAKGNILERFSAQQFPDLHSELNLSSLELGDSALYFCASSVAPGQGYEQYFGPGTRLTVT.